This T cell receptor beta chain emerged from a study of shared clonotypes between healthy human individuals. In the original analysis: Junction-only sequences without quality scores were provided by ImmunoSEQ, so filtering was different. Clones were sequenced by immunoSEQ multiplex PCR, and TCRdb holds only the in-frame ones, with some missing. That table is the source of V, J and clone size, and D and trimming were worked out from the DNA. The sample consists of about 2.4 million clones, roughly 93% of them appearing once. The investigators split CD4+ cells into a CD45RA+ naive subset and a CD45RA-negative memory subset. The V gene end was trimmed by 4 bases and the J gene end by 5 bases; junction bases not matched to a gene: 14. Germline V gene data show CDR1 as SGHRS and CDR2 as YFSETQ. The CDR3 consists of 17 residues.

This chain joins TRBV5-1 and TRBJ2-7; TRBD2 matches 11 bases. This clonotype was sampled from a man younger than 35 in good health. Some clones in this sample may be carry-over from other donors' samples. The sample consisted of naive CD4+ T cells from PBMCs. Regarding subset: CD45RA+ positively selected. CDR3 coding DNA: TGCGCCAGCAGCCCCCGGGGGGCTAGCGGGAGGAGAGACGAGCAGTACTTC. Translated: CASSPRGASGRRDEQYF.